This T cell receptor (beta chain) was retrieved from a study of T cell changes during pregnancy in multiple sclerosis. Germline V gene sequence: CDR1 MNHNS, CDR2 SASEGT. This CDR3 is built from 15 residues. The trim removed 2 bases at V and 2 bases at J, leaving 3 bases unmatched. Method: immunoSEQ multiplex PCR; TCRdb's copy keeps in-frame clones and lacks some. The sample consists of around 80,000 clones, roughly 94% of them appearing once. The chain couples TRBV6-1 to TRBJ2-1, with 7 bases fitting TRBD2. This receptor was obtained from a female donor with multiple sclerosis, enrolled in a pregnancy study. The sample here was peripheral blood, taken before pregnancy. In DNA, the CDR3 is TGTGCCAGCAGTGAATGGGAGGGCCCCTACAATGAGCAGTTCTTC. Translation: CASSEWEGPYNEQFF.